These 4 T cell receptor beta chains were sequenced from one sample in a study of shared clonotypes between healthy human individuals. Naive-designated CD8 cells lacked CD45RO, were positively enriched for CCR7, and omitted terminally differentiated effector memory CD45RA+ cells. The data were produced by immunoSEQ multiplex PCR, yet TCRdb's version contains in-frame clones alone and is incomplete. The table shows about 2,200,000 clones, with approximately 94% occurring only once. Specimen: naive CD8+ T cells from PBMCs. The receptors shown here come from a man aged 18-30 years in good health. Some clones in this sample may be carry-over from other donors' samples.

V usage is TRBV28 and J usage is TRBJ1-2; no reliable D call. CDR3 length equals 14 residues. In germline, CDR1 is MDHEN, CDR2 SYDVKM. The V end was cut by 8 bases, the J end by 1 base, with 14 bases between. The chain's CDR3 is CASQARPVNYGYTF. DNA for the CDR3: TGTGCCAGCCAGGCCCGGCCGGTTAACTATGGCTACACCTTC.

This chain joins TRBV29-1 and TRBJ2-1; D is unclear. V was cut by 8 bases and J by 3 bases, with 17 bases left in between. Germline V gene data show CDR1 as SQVTM and CDR2 as ANQGSEA. This CDR3 is 14 amino acids long. CDR3 nucleotides: TGCAGCACAAAAAGGGCCAGTAGCTACAATGAGCAGTTCTTC. Translated: CSTKRASSYNEQFF.

V usage is TRBV10-3 and J usage is TRBJ1-2; D is ambiguous. Germline loops: CDR1 ENHRY, CDR2 SYGVKD. The length of the CDR3 is 16 residues. V lost 2 bases and J lost 0, with 13 bases in between. The CDR3 reads CAISELRIAANYGYTF. The CDR3 bases are TGTGCCATCAGTGAGCTGAGGATAGCAGCTAACTATGGCTACACCTTC.

The chain has TRBV28 and TRBJ1-1, with D tentatively TRBD1 (5 bases). Trimming removed 3 bases from V and 4 bases from J, with 15 bases in between. Germline assignment: CDR1 MDHEN and CDR2 SYDVKM. This CDR3 is built from 15 residues. CDR3 residues: CASSLDGGGATEAFF. CDR3 in DNA: TGTGCCAGCAGTTTGGATGGAGGTGGGGCCACTGAAGCTTTCTTT.